These T cell receptor beta chains were read from a single sample in a study of T cells in Graves' hyperthyroidism and ophthalmopathy. TCRdb reanalysed the multiplex PCR reads using MiXCR and keeps one entry per CDR3 protein. The top ten hold 2.5% to 4% of the sample, which has some 550,000 distinct CDR3 sequences, approximately 15% seen once. The specimen sequenced was blood. The receptors come from a woman aged 40 to 49 with Graves' ophthalmopathy. Both conserved end residues are part of each CDR3. Each record gives: J gene, D gene, clone size, CDR3 length, V gene, CDR3 protein, CDR3 DNA. The D gene is left open where the match is weak. Rows may omit the clone size; those that give it use once, few, many or a size class.

TRBJ2-2,.,many,16,TRBV12-3/TRBV12-4,CASSFELSGAFGELFF,TGTGCCAGCAGTTTTGAGCTCTCGGGGGCTTTCGGGGAGCTGTTTTTT
TRBJ2-3,TRBD2,many,15,TRBV5-1,CASSLAGALTDTQYF,TGCGCCAGCAGCTTAGCGGGGGCGCTCACAGATACGCAGTATTTT
TRBJ2-7,TRBD2,.,17,TRBV20-1,CSAWTPGLAGGRYEQYF,TGCAGTGCATGGACCCCGGGACTAGCGGGGGGGCGGTACGAGCAGTACTTC
TRBJ2-4,.,.,13,TRBV14,CASSQALENIQYF,TGTGCCAGCAGCCAAGCGCTGGAAAACATTCAGTACTTC
TRBJ2-2,TRBD1,many,17,TRBV19,CASSPYHTGDGTGELFF,TGTGCCAGTAGTCCATATCACACAGGGGATGGCACCGGGGAGCTGTTTTTT
TRBJ2-5,.,many,13,TRBV11-3,CASSLDGRETQYF,TGTGCCAGCAGCTTAGATGGACGTGAGACCCAGTACTTC
TRBJ1-1,TRBD1,.,16,TRBV20-1,CSAFDPGQGMNTEAFF,TGCAGTGCGTTCGATCCGGGACAGGGAATGAACACTGAAGCTTTCTTT
TRBJ1-6,TRBD1,.,12,TRBV27,CASRTGVLALHF,TGTGCCAGCCGGACAGGGGTTTTGGCCCTCCACTTT
TRBJ1-4,.,many,16,TRBV18,CASSPRRLSEWEKLFF,TGTGCCAGCTCACCAAGGCGACTTTCCGAGTGGGAAAAACTGTTTTTT
TRBJ1-2,.,few,12,TRBV20-1,CSARGGPYGYTF,TGCAGTGCTAGAGGGGGTCCCTATGGCTACACCTTC
TRBJ1-4,TRBD1,many,15,TRBV11-1,CASSDQRTGGEKLFF,TGTGCCAGCAGCGACCAAAGGACAGGGGGGGAAAAACTGTTTTTT
TRBJ2-5,TRBD2,few,18,TRBV7-3,CASSLVLASGGYRETQYF,TGTGCCAGCAGCTTAGTATTGGCTAGCGGGGGCTACCGAGAGACCCAGTACTTC
TRBJ1-4,.,once,15,TRBV6-5,CASSWGTIGDEKLFF,TGTGCCAGCAGTTGGGGAACCATCGGAGATGAAAAACTGTTTTTT
TRBJ2-7,TRBD1,.,14,TRBV6-1,CASRPGTETYEQYF,TGTGCCAGCAGGCCCGGGACAGAGACCTACGAGCAGTACTTC
TRBJ2-1,.,.,17,TRBV14,CASSQAGSPPTYNEQFF,TGTGCCAGCAGCCAAGCCGGGTCTCCCCCGACTTACAATGAGCAGTTCTTC
TRBJ2-1,.,few,12,TRBV10-3,CAILGDYNEQFF,TGTGCCATCTTGGGAGATTACAATGAGCAGTTCTTC
TRBJ1-1,.,.,12,TRBV19,CATQAGITEAFF,TGTGCCACCCAGGCGGGTATCACTGAAGCTTTCTTT
TRBJ2-3,.,.,15,TRBV3-1,CASSRKGLFTDTQYF,TGTGCCAGCAGCCGCAAGGGGCTTTTCACAGATACGCAGTATTTT
TRBJ1-3,.,.,17,TRBV6-5,CASSYSMGAALGNTIYF,TGTGCCAGCAGTTACTCGATGGGCGCAGCTCTAGGAAACACCATATATTTT
TRBJ2-2,.,few,12,TRBV6-1,CASSTSPGELFF,TGTGCCAGCAGTACTTCCCCCGGGGAGCTGTTTTTT
TRBJ2-6,TRBD1,many,17,TRBV2,CASTRTGFSSGANVLTF,TGTGCCAGCACTCGGACAGGCTTTTCTTCTGGGGCCAACGTCCTGACTTTC
TRBJ1-2,.,.,12,TRBV12-3/TRBV12-4,CAWSDEIGGYTF,TGTGCCTGGAGTGACGAGATCGGAGGCTACACCTTC
TRBJ2-1,.,many,13,TRBV13,CASSLLGPNEQFF,TGTGCCAGCAGCTTACTGGGCCCGAATGAGCAGTTCTTC
TRBJ1-5,.,few,15,TRBV7-9,CASSGGTPWDQPQHF,TGTGCCAGCAGCGGAGGAACTCCGTGGGATCAGCCCCAGCATTTT
TRBJ2-1,TRBD2,.,15,TRBV20-1,CSASRTSGGYNEQFF,TGCAGTGCTAGTCGGACTAGCGGGGGATACAATGAGCAGTTCTTC
TRBJ1-1,.,.,13,TRBV19,CASSRGTSPEAFF,TGTGCCAGTAGTCGAGGGACAAGCCCTGAAGCTTTCTTT
TRBJ2-7,TRBD1,many,15,TRBV2,CASRIGTGGSYEQYF,TGTGCCAGCAGAATCGGGACAGGGGGTTCCTACGAGCAGTACTTC
TRBJ1-2,.,.,14,TRBV12-3/TRBV12-4,CASSLAGVLGGYTF,TGTGCCAGCAGTTTAGCAGGGGTGTTGGGCGGCTACACCTTC
TRBJ2-3,TRBD2,many,14,TRBV20-1,CSANLAGVTDTQYF,TGCAGTGCTAATCTAGCGGGAGTCACAGATACGCAGTATTTT
TRBJ2-2,.,.,14,TRBV6-1,CASRGRSNTGELFF,TGTGCCAGCCGCGGACGGTCGAACACCGGGGAGCTGTTTTTT
TRBJ1-5,TRBD1,.,17,TRBV6-1,CASSELVTGGINQPQHF,TGTGCCAGCAGTGAACTTGTGACAGGGGGGATCAATCAGCCCCAGCATTTT
TRBJ1-2,.,many,14,TRBV12-3/TRBV12-4,CASSHSGRNYGYTF,TGTGCCAGCAGTCATAGTGGGAGAAACTATGGCTACACCTTC
TRBJ2-2,TRBD2,many,16,TRBV20-1,CSASSGRAGETGELFF,TGCAGTGCTAGTAGCGGGAGGGCCGGAGAGACCGGGGAGCTGTTTTTT
TRBJ2-5,.,many,16,TRBV3-1,CASSQAEGIGAETQYF,TGTGCCAGCAGCCAAGCCGAGGGGATTGGAGCGGAGACCCAGTACTTC
TRBJ1-6,.,.,14,TRBV20-1,CSARDRRGLSPLHF,TGCAGTGCTAGAGATAGGCGGGGACTTTCACCCCTCCACTTT
TRBJ2-2,.,.,12,TRBV3-1,CASSPDVGELFF,TGTGCCAGCAGCCCAGATGTCGGGGAGCTGTTTTTT
TRBJ2-5,.,.,13,TRBV5-1,CASSLAPPETQYF,TGCGCCAGCAGCTTGGCCCCTCCGGAGACCCAGTACTTC
TRBJ2-5,TRBD2,many,13,TRBV12-3/TRBV12-4,CASSPLAGGPEYF,TGTGCCAGCAGTCCCCTCGCGGGAGGGCCGGAGTACTTC